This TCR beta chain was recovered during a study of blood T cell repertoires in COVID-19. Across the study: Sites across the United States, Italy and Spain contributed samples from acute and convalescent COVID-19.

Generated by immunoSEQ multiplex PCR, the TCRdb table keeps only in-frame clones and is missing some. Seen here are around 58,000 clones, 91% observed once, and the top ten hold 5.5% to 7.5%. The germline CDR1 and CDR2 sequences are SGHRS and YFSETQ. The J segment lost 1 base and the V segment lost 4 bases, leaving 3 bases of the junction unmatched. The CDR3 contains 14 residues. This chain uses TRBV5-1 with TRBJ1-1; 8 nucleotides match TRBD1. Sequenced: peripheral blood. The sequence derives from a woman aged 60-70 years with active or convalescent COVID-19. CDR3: CASSTGGANTEAFF. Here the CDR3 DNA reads TGCGCCAGCAGCACAGGGGGAGCGAACACTGAAGCTTTCTTT. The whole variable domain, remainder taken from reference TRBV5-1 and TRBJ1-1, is KAGVTQTPRYLIKTRGQQVTLSCSPISGHRSVSWYQQTPGQGLQFLFEYFSETQRNKGNFPGRFSGRQFSNSRSEMNVSTLELGDSALYLCASSTGGANTEAFFGQGTRLTVV.